These T cell receptor beta chains were read from a single sample in a study of CD8 T cells in ankylosing spondylitis. TCRdb itself ran the 5' RACE reads through MiXCR, one entry per CDR3 protein. The top ten hold approximately 16% of the sample, which has about 420,000 distinct CDR3 sequences, about 20% seen once. The sample was blood, either unsorted or a sorted T cell fraction (not recorded which). The receptors here all came from a male donor with ankylosing spondylitis. Both conserved end residues are part of each CDR3. The order of the fields is CDR3 length, D gene, clone size, J gene, V gene, CDR3 DNA, CDR3 protein. D genes are given only for firm matches. The size field is filled for only some rows; it gives once, few, many or a size class.

14	-	-	TRBJ2-7	TRBV29-1	TGCAGCGCTACGACAGCTATCCATTCCTACGAGCAGTACTTC	CSATTAIHSYEQYF
20	TRBD2	-	TRBJ2-3	TRBV19	TGTGCCGGTAGCCGCCCAAGAGGTAGCGGGAGTACCGGGGGCACAGATACGCAGTATTTT	CAGSRPRGSGSTGGTDTQYF
16	-	few	TRBJ2-7	TRBV24-1	TGTGCCACCAGTGATTTCGACAGTTCCCCCTCGATGGAGCAGTACTTC	CATSDFDSSPSMEQYF
15	-	-	TRBJ2-2	TRBV10-3	TGTGCCATCAGTCCCGGGACGGCCTACACCGGGGAGCTGTTTTTT	CAISPGTAYTGELFF
15	TRBD1	many	TRBJ2-1	TRBV5-1	TGCGCCAGCAGCGGGGGACAGGGTTCCCACAATGAGCAGTTCTTC	CASSGGQGSHNEQFF
15	-	few	TRBJ2-7	TRBV3-1	TGTGCCAGCAGCCAAGATCCGGGAGCGACAAAGGGGCAGTACTTC	CASSQDPGATKGQYF
14	-	few	TRBJ1-5	TRBV12-3/TRBV12-4	TGTGCCAGCACCTACAGGCATAGCAATCAGCCCCAGCATTTT	CASTYRHSNQPQHF
14	TRBD1	many	TRBJ2-7	TRBV18	TGTGCCAGCTCACCGACAGGGACCGGGTACGAGCAGTACTTC	CASSPTGTGYEQYF
17	TRBD2	few	TRBJ2-3	TRBV18	TGTGCCAGCTCCAAGGGGGCTTCGGGACTAGCTACAGATACGCAGTATTTT	CASSKGASGLATDTQYF
14	-	few	TRBJ2-7	TRBV29-1	TGCAGCGCAACGCCGGGCCCCTTCTCCTACGAGCAGTACTTC	CSATPGPFSYEQYF
16	TRBD2	many	TRBJ2-3	TRBV20-1	TGCAGTGCTAGAGATGGGTCTAGCGGTTGGACAGATACGCAGTATTTT	CSARDGSSGWTDTQYF
14	-	few	TRBJ1-2	TRBV7-3	TGTGCCAGCAGCTTAAAACAGGTCGGCGACGGCTACACCTTC	CASSLKQVGDGYTF
16	TRBD2	-	TRBJ2-1	TRBV5-6	TGTGCCAGCAGCTTGGGTTTAGCGGGAACTCCCTATGAGCAGTTCTTC	CASSLGLAGTPYEQFF
11	-	few	TRBJ1-2	TRBV20-1	TGCAGTGCGGGAAGGGACTATGGCTACACCTTC	CSAGRDYGYTF
21	-	-	TRBJ2-1	TRBV4-2	TGTGCCAGCAGCCAAGATCGTTATACATCAGGGTATAGTGAGCTAAACAATGAGCAGTTCTTC	CASSQDRYTSGYSELNNEQFF
14	TRBD1	-	TRBJ2-7	TRBV6-2/TRBV6-3	TGTGCCAGCAGTGCCACCGGGACAGGGGGCATTCGGTACTTC	CASSATGTGGIRYF
12	-	few	TRBJ2-1	TRBV20-1	TGCAGTGTGGCTCTAACGATGAATGAGCAGTTCTTC	CSVALTMNEQFF
13	-	once	TRBJ2-3	TRBV9	TGTGCCAGCAGCGTAGTGTCCGGGGATACGCAGTATTTT	CASSVVSGDTQYF
14	TRBD1	-	TRBJ2-2	TRBV19	TGTGCCAGTAGCCATGGGACAGGGAACGGGGAGCTGTTTTTT	CASSHGTGNGELFF
13	-	few	TRBJ1-2	TRBV29-1	TGCAGCGTTGATTCGGATGGTAGCTATGGCTACACCTTC	CSVDSDGSYGYTF
14	TRBD1	-	TRBJ1-1	TRBV29-1	TGCAGCGTCGCCTTCACAGGGGGCTCCGCTGAAGCTTTCTTT	CSVAFTGGSAEAFF
15	-	few	TRBJ2-3	TRBV4-3	TGCGCCAGCAGCCAAGAGCATTCTAGCACAGATACGCAGTATTTT	CASSQEHSSTDTQYF
17	TRBD1	many	TRBJ1-5	TRBV12-3/TRBV12-4	TGTGCCAGCAGTTTCTCTGACAGGGGAGGAGGCAATCAGCCCCAGCATTTT	CASSFSDRGGGNQPQHF
15	TRBD2	-	TRBJ2-3	TRBV20-1	TGCAGTGCTAGAGAGGGACTAGCGGGAACAGATACGCAGTATTTT	CSAREGLAGTDTQYF
13	-	-	TRBJ1-1	TRBV7-3	TGTGCCAGCAGCCCGCAGGGAAGGGCTGAAGCTTTCTTT	CASSPQGRAEAFF
15	TRBD2	-	TRBJ2-4	TRBV6-1	TGTGCCAGCAGCCTAGCGGGTCTAGGTGGGGACATTCAGTACTTC	CASSLAGLGGDIQYF
13	TRBD2	few	TRBJ2-1	TRBV20-1	TGCAGTGCTTGGGGAGGGGCCTACAATGAGCAGTTCTTC	CSAWGGAYNEQFF
14	-	many	TRBJ2-1	TRBV25-1	TGTGCCAGCAGTGAATTGTCAACCTACAATGAGCAGTTCTTC	CASSELSTYNEQFF
13	-	-	TRBJ1-1	TRBV9	TGTGCCAGCAGCCCGCAGGGGCACACTGAAGCTTTCTTT	CASSPQGHTEAFF
14	-	-	TRBJ2-2	TRBV5-1	TGCGCCAGCAGCTCCCTAGGGACCGCCGGGGAGCTGTTTTTT	CASSSLGTAGELFF
16	-	-	TRBJ2-1	TRBV5-6	TGTGCCAGCATTATGAACGGGGGCCTCCGGGTCAATGAGCAGTTCTTC	CASIMNGGLRVNEQFF
13	-	-	TRBJ2-1	TRBV3-1	TGTGCCAGCAGCCATACCATAACACAGGAGCAGTTCTTC	CASSHTITQEQFF
16	-	-	TRBJ1-1	TRBV20-1	TGCAGTGCTGGGTACAGCATCAATTACCCAAACACTGAAGCTTTCTTT	CSAGYSINYPNTEAFF
16	TRBD1	-	TRBJ2-7	TRBV9	TGTGCCAGCAGCGTAGAGGGGGCATCGGATTTCTACGAGCAGTACTTC	CASSVEGASDFYEQYF
15	TRBD1	few	TRBJ2-7	TRBV20-1	TGCAGTGCTAGTGGGGACAGCGGTAAACAGGACGAGCAGTACTTC	CSASGDSGKQDEQYF
16	-	-	TRBJ2-7	TRBV11-2	TGTGCCAGCAGCTTAGATGCCCTAGCGTCGGGCTACGAGCAGTACTTC	CASSLDALASGYEQYF
15	-	few	TRBJ1-5	TRBV28	TGTGCCAGCAAACCTACAGGAAGGGGCAATCAGCCCCAGCATTTT	CASKPTGRGNQPQHF
17	TRBD2	-	TRBJ2-1	TRBV7-8	TGTGCCAGCAGCTTAGTACGCCCCGGGCTAGCGGTAGGGGAGCAGTTCTTC	CASSLVRPGLAVGEQFF
15	TRBD1	-	TRBJ2-5	TRBV20-1	TGCAGTGCTAGGGCCGGGACAGGGTCCGTAGAGACCCAGTACTTC	CSARAGTGSVETQYF
14	TRBD1	-	TRBJ1-4	TRBV11-3	TGTGCCAGCAGCTTGACAGGGTCTAATGAAAAACTGTTTTTT	CASSLTGSNEKLFF
13	-	-	TRBJ1-1	TRBV30	TGTGCCTGGAAAGTAGGGGTTTATACTGAAGCTTTCTTT	CAWKVGVYTEAFF
16	-	-	TRBJ1-2	TRBV4-1	TGCGCCAGCAGCCAAGATTTGAGGGCGGGGGATTATGGCTACACCTTC	CASSQDLRAGDYGYTF
15	TRBD2	-	TRBJ2-7	TRBV28	TGTGCCAGCACCCTCGGACTAGACATCTCCTACGAGCAGTACTTC	CASTLGLDISYEQYF
19	TRBD1	-	TRBJ2-2	TRBV28	TGTGCCAGCACCATACTCCCAGGGACAGCGAGAGCGAACACCGGGGAGCTGTTTTTT	CASTILPGTARANTGELFF
17	TRBD1	few	TRBJ2-3	TRBV28	TGTGCCAGCAGGCTTACAGGGGTGGGCCCTAGCACAGATACGCAGTATTTT	CASRLTGVGPSTDTQYF
14	TRBD2	few	TRBJ2-3	TRBV15	TGTGCCACCAGAGAGGGGCTAGCGGGGAGTACGCAGTATTTT	CATREGLAGSTQYF
16	TRBD2	-	TRBJ2-1	TRBV3-1	TGTGCCAGCAGCCAAGAAGGTCGGGGGGTTAGCAATGAGCAGTTCTTC	CASSQEGRGVSNEQFF